This T cell receptor (beta chain) appears in the sequencing data of a study of blood T cell repertoires in COVID-19. Study background: COVID-19 samples from acute and convalescent phases originated in the United States, Italy and Spain.

The protocol was immunoSEQ multiplex PCR, while the TCRdb copy is restricted to in-frame clones and leaves out a portion. The data hold roughly 230,000 clones, with roughly 87% observed a single time. Deletions cut 4 bases from V and 0 bases from J, with 5 bases between. The germline V gene has CDR1 KGHDR and CDR2 SFDVKD. The CDR3 is 13 residues long. The rearrangement joins TRBV24-1 to TRBJ1-2; D gene ambiguous. Sequencing was carried out using peripheral blood. The TCR was taken from a woman between 40 and 55 years old who had recovered from COVID-19. The CDR3 bases are TGTGCCACCAGTGACTTTCCTAACTATGGCTACACCTTC. Its protein is CATSDFPNYGYTF.